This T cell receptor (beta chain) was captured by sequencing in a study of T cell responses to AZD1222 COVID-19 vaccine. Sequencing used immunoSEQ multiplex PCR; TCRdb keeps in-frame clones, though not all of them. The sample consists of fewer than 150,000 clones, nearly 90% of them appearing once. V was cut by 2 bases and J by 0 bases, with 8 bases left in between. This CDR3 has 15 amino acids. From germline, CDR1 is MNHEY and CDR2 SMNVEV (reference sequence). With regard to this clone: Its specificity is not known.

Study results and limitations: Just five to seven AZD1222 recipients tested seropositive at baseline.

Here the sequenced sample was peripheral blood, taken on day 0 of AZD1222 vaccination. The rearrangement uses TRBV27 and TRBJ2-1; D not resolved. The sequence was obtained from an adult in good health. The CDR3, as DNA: TGTGCCAGCAGTTTACAAGGGTTCTCCTACAATGAGCAGTTCTTC. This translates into CASSLQGFSYNEQFF.